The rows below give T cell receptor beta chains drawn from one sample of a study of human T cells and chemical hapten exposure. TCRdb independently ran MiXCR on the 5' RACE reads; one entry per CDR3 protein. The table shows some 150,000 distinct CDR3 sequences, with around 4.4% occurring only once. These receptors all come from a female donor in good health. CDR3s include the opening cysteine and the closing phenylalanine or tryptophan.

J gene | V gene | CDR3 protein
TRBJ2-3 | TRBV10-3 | CAISETGGSTDTQYF
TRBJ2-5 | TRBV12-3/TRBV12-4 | CASTKTRLAGQETQYF
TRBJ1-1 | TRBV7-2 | CASLSTGGTEAFF
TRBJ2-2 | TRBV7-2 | CASSSPRAANTGELFF
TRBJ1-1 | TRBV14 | CASSQDPQGYTEAFF
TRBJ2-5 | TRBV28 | CASSLAQPLTQYF
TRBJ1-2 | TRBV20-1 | CSARDHRVGADYGYTF
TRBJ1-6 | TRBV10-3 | CAISESAGGMNSPLHF
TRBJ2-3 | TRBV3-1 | CASSPWTSGGRGTQYF
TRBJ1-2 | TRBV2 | CASRPNGNDGYTF
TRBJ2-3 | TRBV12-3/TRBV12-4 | CASSHSGLPDTQYF
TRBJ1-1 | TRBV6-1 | CASSRASRNTEAFF
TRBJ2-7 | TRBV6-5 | CASRRLPDPLSSYEQYF
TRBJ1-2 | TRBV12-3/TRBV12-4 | CASSLIGGQGYTF
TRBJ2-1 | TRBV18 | CASSPPFNEQFF
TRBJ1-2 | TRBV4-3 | CASSQETQVNYGYTF
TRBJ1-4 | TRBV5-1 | CASSISPGQGRANEKLFF
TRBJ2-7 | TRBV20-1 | CSARFDRGFEQYF
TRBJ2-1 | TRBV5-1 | CASSSDTYYYNEQFF
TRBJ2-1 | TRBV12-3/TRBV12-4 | CASSSAASGLRNEQFF
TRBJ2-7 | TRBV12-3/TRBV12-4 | CASSPGLPLEQYF
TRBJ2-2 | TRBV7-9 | CASNRLQGADTGELFF
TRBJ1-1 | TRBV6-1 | CAGGADWNTEAFF
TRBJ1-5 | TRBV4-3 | CASSPGAAVTQPQHF
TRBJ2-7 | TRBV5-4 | CASSLGLAGGGDEQYF
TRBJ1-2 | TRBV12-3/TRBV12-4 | CASSFGLGTGGGYTF
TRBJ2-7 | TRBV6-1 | CASSEDPPRTGGENEQYF
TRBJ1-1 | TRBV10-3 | CAISEPNTEAFF
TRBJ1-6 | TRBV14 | CASSQDWISNSPLHF